A single sample gave rise to the 30 T cell receptor beta chains below, sequenced in a study of blood T cell repertoires in COVID-19. Produced via immunoSEQ multiplex PCR; TCRdb's table is partial and in-frame only. The repertoire holds roughly 300,000 clones, around 90% seen once, with roughly 7% in the top ten. Sequencing was done on a sample of peripheral blood. The receptors stem from a woman aged 25 to 39 with COVID-19, enrolled during active disease.

This chain connects TRBV19 to TRBJ1-6, with no clear D. With 5 bases removed from V and 9 bases from J, the gap between germline ends came to 8 bases. The germline gives CDR1 LNHDA, CDR2 SQIVND (reference sequence). The CDR3 runs to 12 residues. The CDR3 DNA reads as TGTGCCAGTAGTGAGGCGTCTTCACCCCTCCACTTT. Encoded protein: CASSEASSPLHF.

The rearrangement joins TRBV9 to TRBJ1-3; no definite D call. The V end lost 3 bases, the J end lost 4 bases, and 17 bases lay between the germline ends. In germline, CDR1 is SGDLS, CDR2 YYNGEE. CDR3 length equals 16 residues. This CDR3 is CASSADVLGSGNTIYF. The CDR3 region has the DNA TGTGCCAGCAGCGCCGATGTATTGGGCTCGGGAAACACCATATATTTT. Full variable domain (missing parts from reference TRBV9 and TRBJ1-3): DSGVTQTPKHLITATGQRVTLRCSPRSGDLSVYWYQQSLDQGLQFLIQYYNGEERAKGNILERFSAQQFPDLHSELNLSSLELGDSALYFCASSADVLGSGNTIYFGEGSWLTVV.

In its sample, this clone was seen once. The V call is TRBV20-1, the J call TRBJ2-2, with TRBD2 matching 10 bases. J lost 6 bases, V lost 3 bases, and 13 bases had no gene match. The CDR3 loop spans 17 amino acids. Germline V CDR1 and CDR2: DFQATT, SNEGSKA (reference sequence). CDR3 DNA: TGCAGTGCTAGTTCAATAGGGCTAGCGGGAGAATCCGGGGAGCTGTTTTTT. Its protein is CSASSIGLAGESGELFF.

The V gene is TRBV27, the J gene TRBJ1-2; 10 bases align to TRBD1. Looked up from germline, CDR1 is MNHEY and CDR2 is SMNVEV (reference sequence). The V gene end was trimmed by 6 bases and the J gene end by 7 bases; junction bases not matched to a gene: 5. CDR3 length: 13 amino acids. The DNA for the CDR3 is TGTGCCAGCAGCAGGGGGACAGGGGTTGGCTACACCTTC. This gives the protein CASSRGTGVGYTF.

The genes are TRBV7-3 and TRBJ2-7, with 9 nucleotides matching TRBD1. There are 15 residues in the CDR3. Germline CDR1 SGHTA, CDR2 FQGTGA. V was pared by 5 bases and J by 2 bases, with 7 bases of the junction left unmatched. The CDR3 loop is CASSPTWDRAYEQYF. The CDR3 DNA is TGTGCCAGCAGCCCCACTTGGGACAGGGCCTACGAGCAGTACTTC.

About this clone itself: This CDR3 is also generated by other DNA sequences in the sample. V usage is TRBV5-4 and J usage is TRBJ2-5; TRBD2 matches 12 bases. Trimming cost V 4 bases and J 5 bases; bases outside gene matches: 0. In germline, CDR1 is SGHNT, CDR2 YYREEE (reference sequence). The CDR3 runs 13 residues. DNA for the CDR3: TGTGCCAGCAGCCTAGCGGGAGGGGAGACCCAGTACTTC. The encoded protein is CASSLAGGETQYF.

The V gene is TRBV12-3 or TRBV12-4, the J gene TRBJ2-1; TRBD1 is a possible D gene (6 bases). The V and J ends lost 4 bases and 7 bases respectively, with 11 bases between them. The CDR3 spans 13 residues. CDR3 DNA: TGTGCCAGCAGTTCCAGGACAGAAAATGAGCAGTTCTTC. It encodes CASSSRTENEQFF.

The V gene is TRBV19, the J gene TRBJ2-1; 8 nucleotides line up with TRBD2. J lost 7 bases, V lost 2 bases, and 4 bases had no gene match. Germline V gene data show CDR1 as LNHDA and CDR2 as SQIVND (reference sequence). This CDR3 region has 14 residues. As DNA, the CDR3 is TGTGCCAGTAGTATATACGAGCGGGGGAATGAGCAGTTCTTC. This gives the protein CASSIYERGNEQFF.

This sequence joins TRBV7-9 and TRBJ2-3; 10 bases map to TRBD2. The trim removed 1 base at V and 1 base at J, leaving 5 bases unmatched. The CDR3 covers 17 residues. The V gene's germline CDR1 is SEHNR and CDR2 FQNEAQ (reference sequence). In DNA form, the CDR3 reads TGTGCCAGCAGCTTAGTGCTAGCGGGGGCAGGCACAGATACGCAGTATTTT. As protein: CASSLVLAGAGTDTQYF.

The rearrangement links TRBV30 to TRBJ1-1, with 11 nucleotides matching TRBD1. This CDR3 region has 14 residues. Germline V gene sequence: CDR1 GTSNPN, CDR2 SVGIG (reference sequence). V shed 1 base, J shed 5 bases, and the junction held 3 bases outside the gene matches. The CDR3: CAWSGGTGGTEAFF. In nucleotides, the CDR3 is TGTGCCTGGAGTGGAGGGACAGGGGGAACTGAAGCTTTCTTT.

The chain joins TRBV12-3 or TRBV12-4 to TRBJ1-3, with TRBD1 as a possible D gene (5 bases). V lost 2 bases and J 11 bases, leaving 7 bases between the germline ends. The CDR3 has 11 amino acids. The CDR3: CASSLWDSIYF. For the CDR3, the DNA is TGTGCCAGCAGTTTATGGGACTCCATATATTTT.

The rearrangement links TRBV9 to TRBJ2-2; 10 positions match TRBD2. Germline CDR1 SGDLS, CDR2 YYNGEE. Trimming took 0 bases from V and 7 from J; bases not matched to a gene: 6. CDR3 length: 16 amino acids. The CDR3 protein is CASSVGSGRAFGELFF. In nucleotides, the CDR3 is TGTGCCAGCAGCGTAGGCAGCGGGAGGGCCTTCGGGGAGCTGTTTTTT. Using reference TRBV9 and TRBJ2-2 for the parts outside the CDR3, the full variable domain is DSGVTQTPKHLITATGQRVTLRCSPRSGDLSVYWYQQSLDQGLQFLIQYYNGEERAKGNILERFSAQQFPDLHSELNLSSLELGDSALYFCASSVGSGRAFGELFFGEGSRLTVL.

This clone occurred once. In DNA form, the CDR3 reads TGTGCCAGCGCCGGGTCGCAAACTTACGAGCAGTACTTC. Translating it yields CASAGSQTYEQYF. The rearrangement uses TRBV27 and TRBJ2-7; D not certain. V lost 8 bases to trimming and J lost 4 bases, with 15 bases between them. The CDR3 is 13 amino acids. CDR1 is MNHEY, CDR2 SMNVEV, per germline (reference sequence).

J is TRBJ2-1 and V is TRBV4-3; possible D gene TRBD1, 6 bases. V gave up 2 bases and J gave up 7 bases, with 12 bases separating them. The CDR3 totals 14 residues. Germline values: CDR1 LGHNA, CDR2 YSLEER. CDR3 amino acids: CASSQHQDRNEQFF. CDR3 bases: TGCGCCAGCAGCCAACACCAGGACAGAAATGAGCAGTTCTTC.

The chain has TRBV4-3 and TRBJ2-7; tentatively, D is TRBD2 (7 bases). Germline CDR1 LGHNA, CDR2 YSLEER. Trimming left V 0 bases short and J 4 bases short, with 16 bases between. This CDR3 is 16 amino acids long. This CDR3 is CASSQDKGRGGYEQYF. The DNA of the CDR3 is TGCGCCAGCAGCCAAGATAAGGGGAGGGGGGGTTACGAGCAGTACTTC.

In DNA form, the CDR3 reads TGTGCCAGCAGCTCGTGGGGACTAGCGGGAGTTGAGCAGTTCTTC. Translation: CASSSWGLAGVEQFF. The V gene is TRBV7-9, the J gene TRBJ2-1, with 14 bases aligning to TRBD2. Germline trimming cut 4 bases from V and 9 bases from J; bases unmatched to any gene: 5. Germline V CDR1 and CDR2: SEHNR, FQNEAQ (reference sequence). This CDR3 has 15 amino acids.

V usage is TRBV3-1 (or the pseudogene TRBV3-2) and J usage is TRBJ2-1, with no clear D. This CDR3 has 14 amino acids. The V end lost 1 base, the J end lost 0 bases, and 4 bases lay between the germline ends. Germline CDR1 LGHDT, CDR2 YNNKEL (reference sequence). CDR3 in DNA: TGTGCCAGCAGCCAAGGCGACTCCTACAATGAGCAGTTCTTC. Encoded protein: CASSQGDSYNEQFF.

This chain connects TRBV5-4 to TRBJ1-4; 7 bases fit TRBD1. With 2 bases clipped from V and 7 bases from J, the junction kept 8 bases outside the gene matches. This CDR3 contains 15 residues. CDR1 is SGHNT, CDR2 YYREEE, per germline (reference sequence). CDR3 region: CASSLRQGGREKLFF. The CDR3 nucleotides are TGTGCCAGCAGCTTACGACAGGGAGGTCGTGAAAAACTGTTTTTT. Full variable domain (remainder filled in from reference TRBV5-4 and TRBJ1-4): ETGVTQSPTHLIKTRGQQVTLRCSSQSGHNTVSWYQQALGQGPQFIFQYYREEENGRGNFPPRFSGLQFPNYSSELNVNALELDDSALYLCASSLRQGGREKLFFGSGTQLSVL.

The V gene is TRBV9, the J gene TRBJ2-2; 7 bases match TRBD2. The germline gives CDR1 SGDLS, CDR2 YYNGEE. CDR3 length: 15 residues. After removal of 5 bases from V and 5 bases from J, the junction contained 9 bases not matched to a gene. The chain's CDR3 is CASRRSGAGTGELFF. CDR3 nucleotide sequence: TGTGCCAGCAGGAGGAGCGGGGCTGGGACCGGGGAGCTGTTTTTT.

The chain employs TRBV5-7 and TRBJ1-5; TRBD1 matches at 9 bases. TRBV5-7 qualifies as an ORF whose function is uncertain. J gave up 0 bases and V 4 bases, and 11 bases lay outside the gene matches. This CDR3 has 18 residues. CDR3 amino acids: CASSARDREGGSNQPQHF. CDR3 nucleotide sequence: TGTGCCAGCAGCGCCCGGGACAGGGAGGGGGGTAGCAATCAGCCCCAGCATTTT.

The genes are TRBV4-1 and TRBJ1-1, with D possibly being TRBD1 (5 bases). Germline CDR1 and CDR2: MGHRA and YSYEKL. Trimming left V 6 bases short and J 6 bases short, with 17 bases between. This CDR3 region has 14 residues. CDR3 amino acids: CASSQIGDTPEAFF. The CDR3 region has the DNA TGCGCCAGCAGTCAAATAGGGGATACCCCTGAAGCTTTCTTT.

CDR3 protein: CATGGGYGNTIYF. In DNA, the CDR3 is TGTGCCACCGGAGGGGGCTACGGAAACACCATATATTTT. V and J are TRBV2 and TRBJ1-3; 7 bases line up with TRBD1. Germline V gene data show CDR1 as SNHLY and CDR2 as FYNNEI. V was pared by 10 bases and J by 4 bases, with 7 bases of the junction left unmatched. CDR3 length: 13 residues.

This clone showed up just once. The J gene is TRBJ2-3, the V gene TRBV5-1, with 12 positions matching TRBD2. The trim removed 0 bases at V and 8 bases at J, leaving 7 bases unmatched. The length of the CDR3 is 16 residues. Germline CDR1 is SGHRS and CDR2 is YFSETQ. CDR3 coding DNA: TGCGCCAGCAGCTTGGAAAGACTAGCGGGAGTGACTACGCAGTATTTT. Amino acids: CASSLERLAGVTTQYF.

The J gene is TRBJ1-1, the V gene TRBV7-9; TRBD1 is a possible D gene (6 bases). The CDR3 covers 14 residues. Germline loops: CDR1 SEHNR, CDR2 FQNEAQ (reference sequence). Trimming removed 5 bases at V and 11 bases at J, with 21 bases between. This CDR3 is CASSPGTSANGAFF. In nucleotides, the CDR3 is TGTGCCAGCAGCCCTGGGACATCCGCGAATGGGGCTTTCTTT. The full variable domain, completed using reference TRBV7-9 and TRBJ1-1, is DTGVSQNPRHKITKRGQNVTFRCDPISEHNRLYWYRQTLGQGPEFLTYFQNEAQLEKSRLLSDRFSAERPKGSFSTLEIQRTEQGDSAMYLCASSPGTSANGAFFGQGTRLTVV.

V gene TRBV19 combines with J gene TRBJ1-1; the match to TRBD1 covers 7 bases. CDR1 and CDR2 from the germline V gene are LNHDA and SQIVND (reference sequence). This CDR3 has 15 amino acids. The ends lost 6 bases at V and 1 base at J; junction bases unmatched: 8. The CDR3 coding sequence is TGTGCCAGTAGCAACAGGGGACTGAAGAACACTGAAGCTTTCTTT. The encoded protein is CASSNRGLKNTEAFF.

This rearrangement joins TRBV9 to TRBJ1-3; TRBD1 is a possible D gene (6 bases). Germline loops: CDR1 SGDLS, CDR2 YYNGEE. Trimming removed 4 bases from V and 4 bases from J, with 9 bases in between. The CDR3 consists of 13 residues. In nucleotides, the CDR3 is TGTGCCAGCAGCCCAGGGGACGGAAACACCATATATTTT. Translation gives CASSPGDGNTIYF.

The V call is TRBV30, the J call TRBJ1-5, with D maybe TRBD1 (5 bases). Germline CDR1 reads GTSNPN; CDR2 reads SVGIG (reference sequence). Trimming took off 2 bases at V and 0 bases at J, with 20 bases between the two ends. This CDR3 has 18 residues. The CDR3 spells CAWSHQDIQLYSNQPQHF. The CDR3 DNA reads as TGTGCCTGGAGTCATCAGGACATTCAATTATATAGCAATCAGCCCCAGCATTTT.

J is TRBJ2-7 and V is TRBV28; 16 bases agree with TRBD2. The V gene end was trimmed by 1 base and the J gene end by 2 bases; junction bases not matched to a gene: 5. The CDR3 runs to 18 residues. CDR1 MDHEN and CDR2 SYDVKM come from the germline V gene. This CDR3 is CASSLSGTSGRAPYEQYF. The CDR3 coding sequence is TGTGCCAGCAGTTTATCCGGGACTAGCGGGAGGGCGCCCTACGAGCAGTACTTC.

This clone was seen once. The rearrangement joins TRBV2 to TRBJ2-2, with D possibly being TRBD1 (6 bases). The CDR3 is made up of 12 amino acids. The V and J ends lost 6 bases and 5 bases respectively, with 7 bases between them. Germline V gene sequence: CDR1 SNHLY, CDR2 FYNNEI. This CDR3 is CASRQGTGELFF. The CDR3, as DNA: TGTGCCAGCAGGCAGGGGACCGGGGAGCTGTTTTTT.

V and J are TRBV24-1 and TRBJ1-5; 10 nucleotides line up with TRBD1. V gave up 3 bases and J gave up 2 bases; unmatched junction bases: 0. The germline CDR1 and CDR2 sequences are KGHDR and SFDVKD. The CDR3 is 15 residues long. The CDR3 is CATSDGTGGNQPQHF. For the CDR3, the DNA is TGTGCCACCAGTGATGGGACAGGGGGCAATCAGCCCCAGCATTTT.